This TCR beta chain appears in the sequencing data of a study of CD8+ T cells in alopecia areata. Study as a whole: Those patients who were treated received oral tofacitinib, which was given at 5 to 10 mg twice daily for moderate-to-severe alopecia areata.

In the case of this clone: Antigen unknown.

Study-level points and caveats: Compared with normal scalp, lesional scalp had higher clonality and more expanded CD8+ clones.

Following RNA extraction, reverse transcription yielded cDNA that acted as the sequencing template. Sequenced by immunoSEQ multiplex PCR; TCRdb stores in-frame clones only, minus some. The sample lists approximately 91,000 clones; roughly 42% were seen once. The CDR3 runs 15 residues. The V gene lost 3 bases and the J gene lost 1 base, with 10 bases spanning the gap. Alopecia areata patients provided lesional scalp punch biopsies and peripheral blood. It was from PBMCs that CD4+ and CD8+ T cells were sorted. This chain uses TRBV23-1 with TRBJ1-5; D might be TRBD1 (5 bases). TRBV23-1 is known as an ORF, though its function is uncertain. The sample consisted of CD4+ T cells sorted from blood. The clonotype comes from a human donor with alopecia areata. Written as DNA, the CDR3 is TGCGCCAGCAGTCAGGCAGGGCGGAGCAATCAGCCCCAGCATTTT. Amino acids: CASSQAGRSNQPQHF.